What follows describes a single T cell receptor beta chain. These data belong to a study of T cell repertoires in cytomegalovirus infection. MiXCR was run by TCRdb on the reads, yielding one entry per CDR3 protein. The table includes roughly 600,000 distinct CDR3 sequences, about 24% detected once. The sequenced sample consisted of CD8+ T cells from PBMCs. The receptor was derived from a human donor in good health (CMV status not recorded). Some clones in this sample may be carry-over from other donors' samples.

The CDR3 spells CASSLTIMGELFF. The CDR3 bases are TGTGCCAGCAGTCTTACCATAATGGGGGAGCTGTTTTTT. This chain joins TRBV5-5 and TRBJ2-2; the D is unclear. Germline lookup yields CDR1 SGHKS and CDR2 YYEKEE (reference sequence). V lost 5 bases, J lost 8 bases, and 13 bases lay in between. The CDR3 covers 13 residues. Full variable domain (outside the CDR3, taken from reference TRBV5-5 and TRBJ2-2): DAGVTQSPTHLIKTRGQQVTLRCSPISGHKSVSWYQQVLGQGPQFIFQYYEKEERGRGNFPDRFSARQFPNYSSELNVNALLLGDSALYLCASSLTIMGELFFGEGSRLTVL.